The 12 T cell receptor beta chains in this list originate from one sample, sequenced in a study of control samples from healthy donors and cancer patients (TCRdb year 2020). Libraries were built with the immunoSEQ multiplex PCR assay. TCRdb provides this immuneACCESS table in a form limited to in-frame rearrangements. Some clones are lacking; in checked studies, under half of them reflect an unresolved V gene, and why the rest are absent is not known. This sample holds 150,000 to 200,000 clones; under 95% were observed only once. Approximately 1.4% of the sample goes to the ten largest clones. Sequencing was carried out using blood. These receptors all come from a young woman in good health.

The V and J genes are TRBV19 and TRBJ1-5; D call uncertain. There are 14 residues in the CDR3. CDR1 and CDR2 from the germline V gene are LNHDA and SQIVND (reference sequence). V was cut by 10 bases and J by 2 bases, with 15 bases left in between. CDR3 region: CATRPGEGNQPQHF. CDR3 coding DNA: TGTGCCACCCGGCCCGGGGAGGGCAATCAGCCCCAGCATTTT. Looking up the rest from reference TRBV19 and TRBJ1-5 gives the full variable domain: DGGITQSPKYLFRKEGQNVTLSCEQNLNHDAMYWYRQDPGQGLRLIYYSQIVNDFQKGDIAEGYSVSREKKESFPLTVTSAQKNPTAFYLCATRPGEGNQPQHFGDGTRLSIL.

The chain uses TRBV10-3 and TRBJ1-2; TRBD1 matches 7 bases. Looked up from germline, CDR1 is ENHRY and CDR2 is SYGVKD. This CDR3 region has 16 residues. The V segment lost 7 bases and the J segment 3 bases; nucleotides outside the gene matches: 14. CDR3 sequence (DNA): TGTGCCATCAATGGAAGGGTGGCAGGGGGAGACTATGGCTACACCTTC. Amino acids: CAINGRVAGGDYGYTF.

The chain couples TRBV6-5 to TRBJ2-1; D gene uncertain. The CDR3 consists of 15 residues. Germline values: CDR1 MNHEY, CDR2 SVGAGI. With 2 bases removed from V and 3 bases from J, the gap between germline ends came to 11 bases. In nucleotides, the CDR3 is TGTGCCAGCAGTTACATTTTATCTGGCTACAATGAGCAGTTCTTC. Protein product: CASSYILSGYNEQFF.

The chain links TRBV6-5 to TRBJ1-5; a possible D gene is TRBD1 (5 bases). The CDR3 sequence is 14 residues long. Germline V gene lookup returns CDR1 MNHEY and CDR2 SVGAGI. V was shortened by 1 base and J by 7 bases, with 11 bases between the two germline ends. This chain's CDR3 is CASSYYGTGQPQHF. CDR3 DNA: TGTGCCAGCAGTTACTATGGAACAGGACAGCCCCAGCATTTT.

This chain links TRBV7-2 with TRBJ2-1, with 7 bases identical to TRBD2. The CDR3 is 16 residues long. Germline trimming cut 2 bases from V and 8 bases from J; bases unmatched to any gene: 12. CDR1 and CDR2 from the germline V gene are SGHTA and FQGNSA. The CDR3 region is CASSLSPAGVGDEQFF. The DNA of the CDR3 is TGTGCCAGCAGCTTATCCCCGGCGGGAGTGGGCGATGAGCAGTTCTTC.

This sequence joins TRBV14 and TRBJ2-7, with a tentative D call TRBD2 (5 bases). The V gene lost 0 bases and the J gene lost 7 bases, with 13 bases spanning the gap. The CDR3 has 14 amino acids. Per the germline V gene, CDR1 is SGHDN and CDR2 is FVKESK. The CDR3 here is CASSQEYRSGEQYF. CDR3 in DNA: TGTGCCAGCAGCCAAGAATACCGCTCGGGGGAGCAGTACTTC.

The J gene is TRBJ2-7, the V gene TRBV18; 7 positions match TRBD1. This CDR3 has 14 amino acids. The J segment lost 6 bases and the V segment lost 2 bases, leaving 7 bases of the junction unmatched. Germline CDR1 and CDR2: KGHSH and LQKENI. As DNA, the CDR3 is TGTGCCAGCTCACCAGACAGGGCGGCGGGCGAGCAGTACTTC. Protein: CASSPDRAAGEQYF.

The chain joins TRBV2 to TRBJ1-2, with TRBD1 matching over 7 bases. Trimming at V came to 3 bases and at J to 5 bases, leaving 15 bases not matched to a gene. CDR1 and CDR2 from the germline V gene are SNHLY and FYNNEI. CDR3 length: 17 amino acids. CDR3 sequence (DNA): TGTGCCAGCAGTGAGGAGGTGACAGGGATTAATTTATATGGCTACACCTTC. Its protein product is CASSEEVTGINLYGYTF.

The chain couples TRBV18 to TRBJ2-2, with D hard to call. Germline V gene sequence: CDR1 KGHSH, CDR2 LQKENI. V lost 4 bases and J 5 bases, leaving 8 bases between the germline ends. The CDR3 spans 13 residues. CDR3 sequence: CASSLRDTGELFF. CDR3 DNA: TGTGCCAGCTCACTAAGAGATACCGGGGAGCTGTTTTTT.

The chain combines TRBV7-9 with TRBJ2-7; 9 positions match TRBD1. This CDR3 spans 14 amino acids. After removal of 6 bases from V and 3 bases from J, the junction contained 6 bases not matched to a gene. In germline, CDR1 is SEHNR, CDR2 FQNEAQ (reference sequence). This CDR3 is CASSSGTGNYEQYF. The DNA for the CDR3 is TGTGCCAGCAGTTCCGGGACAGGGAACTACGAGCAGTACTTC.

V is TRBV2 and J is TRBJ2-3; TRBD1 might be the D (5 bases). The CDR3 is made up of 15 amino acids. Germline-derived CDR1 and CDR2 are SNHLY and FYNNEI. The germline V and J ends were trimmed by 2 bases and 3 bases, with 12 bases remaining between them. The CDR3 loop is CASSEKGRATDTQYF. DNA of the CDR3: TGTGCCAGCAGTGAAAAAGGCAGGGCTACAGATACGCAGTATTTT. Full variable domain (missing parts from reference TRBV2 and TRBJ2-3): EPEVTQTPSHQVTQMGQEVILRCVPISNHLYFYWYRQILGQKVEFLVSFYNNEISEKSEIFDDQFSVERPDGSNFTLKIRSTKLEDSAMYFCASSEKGRATDTQYFGPGTRLTVL.

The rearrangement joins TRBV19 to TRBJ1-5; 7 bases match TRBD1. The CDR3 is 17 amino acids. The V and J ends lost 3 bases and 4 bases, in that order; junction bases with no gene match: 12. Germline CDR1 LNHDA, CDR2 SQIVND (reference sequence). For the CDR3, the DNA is TGTGCCAGTAGTATTTCGCCCGGGACAGTAACGAATCAGCCCCAGCATTTT. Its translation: CASSISPGTVTNQPQHF.